Listed here are 30 T cell receptor beta chains from one sample, sequenced in a study of technical replicates of blood from a few donors. Method: immunoSEQ multiplex PCR; TCRdb's copy keeps in-frame clones and lacks some. The sample contains tens of thousands of clones, roughly 95% of which appear only once. The source material was PBMCs. All receptors come from a human donor in good health. Some clones in this sample may be carry-over from other donors' samples.

The V call is TRBV12-5, the J call TRBJ2-2; D ambiguous. CDR1 and CDR2 from the germline V gene are LGHNT and FRNRAP. The ends were cut back, 6 bases at V and 3 bases at J, with 8 bases in the middle. The CDR3 has 13 amino acids. CDR3: CASGLGYTGELFF. CDR3 DNA: TGTGCTAGTGGCCTCGGGTACACCGGGGAGCTGTTTTTT.

This chain connects TRBV13 to TRBJ2-7; the match to TRBD2 covers 7 bases. Germline-derived CDR1 and CDR2 are PRHDT and FYEKMQ (reference sequence). V trimming: 3 bases; J trimming: 5 bases; junction bases outside the gene matches: 13. CDR3 length equals 16 residues. The CDR3 nucleotides read TGTGCCAGCAGCTTGGAAGGAGCGGGAATCACACACGAGCAGTACTTC. It translates to CASSLEGAGITHEQYF.

The chain is built from TRBV11-2 and TRBJ2-5; TRBD1 might be the D (6 bases). The CDR3 spans 15 residues. V was clipped by 4 bases and J by 7 bases, with 19 bases between them. Germline V gives CDR1 SGHAT, CDR2 FQNNGV. CDR3 sequence: CASSSPVDSRGTQYF. Written as DNA, the CDR3 is TGTGCCAGCAGCTCCCCCGTGGACAGCCGGGGGACCCAGTACTTC.

The gene calls are TRBV5-1 and TRBJ2-1; D uncertain. From germline, CDR1 is SGHRS and CDR2 YFSETQ. The CDR3 spans 13 residues. Trimming stripped 0 bases from V and 5 bases from J, with 6 bases between. The CDR3 region is CASSLDPDNEQFF. As DNA, the CDR3 is TGCGCCAGCAGCTTGGACCCAGACAATGAGCAGTTCTTC.

This chain connects TRBV5-1 to TRBJ2-3; the D gene is possibly TRBD2 (6 bases). CDR1 is SGHRS and CDR2 is YFSETQ in the germline V gene. This CDR3 region has 14 residues. Trimming shortened V by 3 bases and J by 5 bases, and 13 bases separated the two germline ends. The CDR3 sequence is CASSSGTGRDTQYF. The CDR3 DNA follows: TGCGCCAGCAGCTCGGGGACCGGGAGAGATACGCAGTATTTT.

The chain combines TRBV7-9 with TRBJ2-3; D call uncertain. V was clipped by 4 bases and J by 0 bases, with 2 bases between them. CDR1 is SEHNR, CDR2 FQNEAQ, per germline (reference sequence). The CDR3 extends over 12 amino acids. CDR3 protein: CASSSSTDTQYF. The CDR3 DNA is TGTGCCAGCAGCTCGAGCACAGATACGCAGTATTTT.

Notes on this clone: This sample also contains other DNA sequences that code for the same CDR3. The chain has TRBV30 and TRBJ2-7; D is unclear. The CDR3 totals 13 residues. Trimming shortened V by 0 bases and J by 2 bases, and 8 bases separated the two germline ends. The germline V gene encodes CDR1 GTSNPN and CDR2 SVGIG (reference sequence). The CDR3 loop reads CAWSVSAAYEQYF. In DNA, the CDR3 is TGTGCCTGGAGTGTATCCGCAGCCTACGAGCAGTACTTC.

The chain carries TRBV9 and TRBJ1-4, with TRBD1 identical over 9 bases. V gave up 3 bases and J gave up 5 bases; unmatched junction bases: 5. Germline values: CDR1 SGDLS, CDR2 YYNGEE. There are 15 residues in the CDR3. The CDR3 sequence: CASSAETGGNEKLFF. The CDR3, as DNA: TGTGCCAGCAGCGCGGAGACAGGGGGGAATGAAAAACTGTTTTTT.

V and J are TRBV27 and TRBJ2-7, with a tentative D call TRBD2 (6 bases). Trimming removed 7 bases from V and 3 bases from J, with 16 bases in between. This CDR3 contains 14 residues. Germline V CDR1 and CDR2: MNHEY, SMNVEV (reference sequence). The CDR3 here is CASNPSVTSYEQYF. CDR3 in DNA: TGTGCCAGCAATCCCTCCGTGACTAGCTACGAGCAGTACTTC.

The CDR3 loop reads CASSLGLLGQGVVGELFF. For the CDR3, the DNA is TGTGCCAGCAGCTTAGGTCTCTTGGGACAGGGTGTGGTCGGGGAGCTGTTTTTT. The chain couples TRBV7-6 to TRBJ2-2; 9 positions agree with TRBD1. The V gene's germline CDR1 is SGHVS and CDR2 FNYEAQ. CDR3 length: 18 residues. V shed 1 base, J shed 7 bases, and the junction held 13 bases outside the gene matches.

The J gene is TRBJ2-1, the V gene TRBV7-2; D is undetermined. This CDR3 has 14 residues. Per germline, CDR1 SGHTA and CDR2 FQGNSA. The V end was cut by 1 base, the J end by 8 bases, with 12 bases between. CDR3: CASSLGPGWDEQFF. The CDR3 DNA is TGTGCCAGCAGCTTAGGTCCAGGTTGGGATGAGCAGTTCTTC.

The gene calls are TRBV5-8 and TRBJ1-1, with TRBD1 matching over 8 bases. Germline V gene sequence: CDR1 SGHTS, CDR2 YDEGEE. J was trimmed by 8 bases and V by 4 bases; bases with no gene match: 7. There are 13 residues in the CDR3. CDR3 DNA: TGTGCCAGCAGCATATACCGGGACAGGGAAGCTTTCTTT. Translation gives CASSIYRDREAFF.

The chain uses TRBV15 and TRBJ1-1; D gene ambiguous. This CDR3 spans 13 amino acids. From germline, CDR1 is LNHNV and CDR2 YYDKDF (reference sequence). V was trimmed by 0 bases and J by 10 bases, leaving 12 bases between them. The CDR3 bases are TGTGCCACCAGCAGAGATAGCGGCCCGGGAGCTTTCTTT. It encodes CATSRDSGPGAFF.

The rearrangement joins TRBV4-3 to TRBJ2-3; possible D gene TRBD2, 6 bases. Germline-derived CDR1 and CDR2 are LGHNA and YSLEER. V lost 4 bases and J lost 4, with 12 bases in between. The CDR3 runs to 14 residues. CDR3 sequence reads: CASSPRLDPDTQYF. CDR3 nucleotide sequence: TGCGCCAGCAGCCCCAGACTAGATCCAGATACGCAGTATTTT.

J is TRBJ2-2 and V is TRBV7-9; D possibly corresponds to TRBD2 (5 bases). This CDR3 is built from 14 residues. Trimming cost V 6 bases and J 7 bases, with 15 bases left between them. CDR1 SEHNR and CDR2 FQNEAQ come from the germline V gene (reference sequence). The CDR3: CASRKESSNGELFF. CDR3 coding DNA: TGTGCCAGCAGAAAGGAGTCTAGCAACGGGGAGCTGTTTTTT.

This clone appeared once. J is TRBJ1-5 and V is TRBV7-9; D ambiguous. V lost 1 base and J 2 bases, leaving 9 bases between the germline ends. CDR3 length: 15 residues. CDR1 and CDR2 from the germline V gene are SEHNR and FQNEAQ (reference sequence). CDR3 in DNA: TGTGCCAGCAGCTTAGACGGGTCTGGCAATCAGCCCCAGCATTTT. It is translated as CASSLDGSGNQPQHF.

The genes are TRBV5-1 and TRBJ2-1, with 9 bases matching TRBD2. The junction had 17 bases not matched to a gene; V was cut back by 0 bases and J by 7 bases. The CDR3 sequence is 19 residues long. Germline CDR1 is SGHRS and CDR2 is YFSETQ. This chain's CDR3 is CASSLGLAGTGLRWNEQFF. The CDR3 DNA follows: TGCGCCAGCAGCTTGGGGCTAGCGGGAACAGGGCTGAGGTGGAATGAGCAGTTCTTC.

The chain combines TRBV5-1 with TRBJ2-3, with 7 bases aligning to TRBD1. The CDR3 is 17 residues long. CDR1 SGHRS and CDR2 YFSETQ come from the germline V gene. Trimming at V came to 0 bases and at J to 2 bases, leaving 9 bases not matched to a gene. The CDR3 nucleotides are TGCGCCAGCAGCTTGGGTGTACAGGGGTCTTACACAGATACGCAGTATTTT. Amino acids: CASSLGVQGSYTDTQYF.

This chain links TRBV6-4 with TRBJ2-3; 11 nucleotides match TRBD1. The CDR3 consists of 16 residues. Trimming cost V 3 bases and J 6 bases; bases outside gene matches: 8. Per germline, CDR1 MRHNA and CDR2 SNTAGT. The CDR3 region has the DNA TGTGCCAGCAGTGATTCGCGGGACAGGGGGTCGGATACGCAGTATTTT. Translated, it gives CASSDSRDRGSDTQYF.

This clone was found once. This chain joins TRBV4-1 and TRBJ1-1; no clear D. In germline, CDR1 is MGHRA, CDR2 YSYEKL. Trimming pared 0 bases from V and 8 bases from J, leaving 13 bases between. The CDR3 totals 14 residues. The CDR3 coding sequence is TGCGCCAGCAGCCAAGAACCGGGATGGGGAGAAGCTTTCTTT. Its translation: CASSQEPGWGEAFF.

The gene calls are TRBV6-1 and TRBJ2-5; TRBD1 agrees at 11 bases. V lost 5 bases to trimming and J lost 5 bases; unmatched junction nucleotides: 7. The germline CDR1 and CDR2 sequences are MNHNS and SASEGT. This CDR3 is 15 amino acids long. The chain's CDR3 is CASSTGQGAIETQYF. CDR3 bases: TGTGCCAGCAGTACCGGACAGGGGGCAATCGAGACCCAGTACTTC.

Only one count was recorded for this clone. The chain uses TRBV21-1 and TRBJ2-3; the table's D call, TRBD2, was not checked against the DNA. TRBV21-1 is deemed a pseudogene. This CDR3 spans 13 amino acids. CDR3 nucleotides: TGTGCCTGTGTGAAGCGGGAGACAGATACGCAGTATTTT. It translates to CACVKRETDTQYF.

In DNA, the CDR3 is TGTGCCAGCTCAGGTTCCTCGGGGAATAATTCACCCCTCCACTTT. It specifies CASSGSSGNNSPLHF. The chain has TRBV18 and TRBJ1-6; no reliable D call. Germline V gives CDR1 KGHSH, CDR2 LQKENI. Between the trimmed V and J ends, which lost 5 bases and 5 bases, there was a span of 13 bases. The CDR3 loop spans 15 amino acids. Based on the CDR3 plus reference TRBV18 and TRBJ1-6, the full variable domain is NAGVMQNPRHLVRRRGQEARLRCSPMKGHSHVYWYRQLPEEGLKFMVYLQKENIIDESGMPKERFSAEFPKEGPSILRIQQVVRGDSAAYFCASSGSSGNNSPLHFGNGTRLTVT.

This rearrangement joins TRBV7-3 to TRBJ2-1, with 8 nucleotides matching TRBD1. Germline loops: CDR1 SGHTA, CDR2 FQGTGA. The CDR3 covers 15 residues. J was trimmed by 3 bases and V by 4 bases; bases with no gene match: 5. Written as DNA, the CDR3 is TGTGCCAGCAGCTACCGACAGGGGAACTACAATGAGCAGTTCTTC. Translating it yields CASSYRQGNYNEQFF.

The chain couples TRBV4-3 to TRBJ1-1, with a tentative D call TRBD1 (5 bases). Trimming stripped 4 bases from V and 6 bases from J, with 21 bases between. Per the germline V gene, CDR1 is LGHNA and CDR2 is YSLEER. The CDR3 extends over 16 amino acids. CDR3 in amino acids: CASSPSRFDSPAEAFF. The CDR3 bases are TGCGCCAGCAGCCCAAGCCGATTTGACAGTCCTGCTGAAGCTTTCTTT.

This CDR3 is CASSLQILAGASGANVLTF. The CDR3 DNA sequence: TGTGCCAGCAGCCTCCAAATACTAGCGGGAGCCTCTGGGGCCAACGTCCTGACTTTC. This sequence joins TRBV5-4 and TRBJ2-6; 11 bases agree with TRBD2. Germline CDR1 reads SGHNT; CDR2 reads YYREEE (reference sequence). The V segment lost 4 bases and the J segment 0 bases; nucleotides outside the gene matches: 9. The CDR3 extends over 19 amino acids.

On this clone itself: This CDR3 is also generated by other DNA sequences in the sample. The chain is built from TRBV6-5 and TRBJ1-2; 7 nucleotides align to TRBD1. The CDR3 runs 15 residues. V lost 0 bases and J lost 2; bases outside the gene matches: 3. CDR1 and CDR2 (germline): MNHEY, SVGAGI. CDR3 in amino acids: CASSYSRQGNYGYTF. DNA for the CDR3: TGTGCCAGCAGTTACTCCCGACAGGGAAACTATGGCTACACCTTC.

This sequence joins TRBV14 and TRBJ2-3, with TRBD1 matching over 7 bases. The CDR3 extends over 18 amino acids. CDR1 is SGHDN, CDR2 FVKESK, per germline. V was pared by 1 base and J by 6 bases, with 16 bases of the junction left unmatched. The CDR3 bases are TGTGCCAGCAGCCAAGTGGAGAGGGGGCTTCGAGGTGCGGATACGCAGTATTTT. Residues: CASSQVERGLRGADTQYF.

The chain recombines TRBV5-6 with TRBJ1-1; 8 bases line up with TRBD1. CDR1 and CDR2 from the germline V gene are SGHDT and YYEEEE. The ends lost 3 bases at V and 1 base at J; junction bases unmatched: 5. This CDR3 is 15 amino acids long. CDR3 sequence reads: CASSSVGTGNTEAFF. Written as DNA, the CDR3 is TGTGCCAGCAGCTCCGTCGGGACAGGGAACACTGAAGCTTTCTTT. The full variable domain, its missing parts supplied by reference TRBV5-6 and TRBJ1-1, is DAGVTQSPTHLIKTRGQQVTLRCSPKSGHDTVSWYQQALGQGPQFIFQYYEEEERQRGNFPDRFSGHQFPNYSSELNVNALLLGDSALYLCASSSVGTGNTEAFFGQGTRLTVV.

This clone was observed once. This chain links TRBV6-5 with TRBJ2-7; a possible D gene is TRBD2 (6 bases). Trimming took 6 bases from V and 0 from J, leaving 15 bases between them. CDR3 length equals 15 residues. Germline V gives CDR1 MNHEY, CDR2 SVGAGI. CDR3 region: CASSPARGNSYEQYF. CDR3 DNA sequence: TGTGCCAGCAGCCCCGCACGGGGGAACTCCTACGAGCAGTACTTC.